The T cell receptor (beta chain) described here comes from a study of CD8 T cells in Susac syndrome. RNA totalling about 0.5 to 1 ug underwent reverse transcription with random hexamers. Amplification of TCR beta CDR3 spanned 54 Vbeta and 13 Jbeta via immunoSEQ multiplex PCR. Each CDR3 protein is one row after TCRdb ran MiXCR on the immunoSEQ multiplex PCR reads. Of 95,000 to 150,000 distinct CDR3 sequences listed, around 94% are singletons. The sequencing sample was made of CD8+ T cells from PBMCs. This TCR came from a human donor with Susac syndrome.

The CDR3 is CASSFTPEWNTEAFF. CDR3 coding DNA: TGCGCCAGCAGCTTTACACCAGAGTGGAACACTGAAGCTTTCTTT. The V call is TRBV5-1, the J call TRBJ1-1, with D hard to call. Trimming stripped 2 bases from V and 1 base from J, with 12 bases between. There are 15 residues in the CDR3. Germline V gene data show CDR1 as SGHRS and CDR2 as YFSETQ.